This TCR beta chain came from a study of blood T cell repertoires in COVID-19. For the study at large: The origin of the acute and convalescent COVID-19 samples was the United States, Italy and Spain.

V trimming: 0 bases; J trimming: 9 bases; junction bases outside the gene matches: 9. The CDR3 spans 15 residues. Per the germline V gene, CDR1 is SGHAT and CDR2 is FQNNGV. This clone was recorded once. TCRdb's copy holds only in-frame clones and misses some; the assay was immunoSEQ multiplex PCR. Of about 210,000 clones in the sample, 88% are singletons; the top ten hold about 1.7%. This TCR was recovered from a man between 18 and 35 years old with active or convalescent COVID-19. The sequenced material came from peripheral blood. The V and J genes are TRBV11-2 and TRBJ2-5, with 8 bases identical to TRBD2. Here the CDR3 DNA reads TGTGCCAGCAGCTTAGACGCGGGGGGTGGTAGGGCCCAGTACTTC. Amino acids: CASSLDAGGGRAQYF. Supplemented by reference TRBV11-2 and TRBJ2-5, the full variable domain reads EAGVAQSPRYKIIEKRQSVAFWCNPISGHATLYWYQQILGQGPKLLIQFQNNGVVDDSQLPKDRFSAERLKGVDSTLKIQPAKLEDSAVYLCASSLDAGGGRAQYFGPGTRLLVL.